These 30 T cell receptor beta chains share one sample of origin, sequenced in a study of blood T cell repertoires in COVID-19. Sequenced by immunoSEQ multiplex PCR; TCRdb stores in-frame clones only, minus some. This sample yields 200,000 to 250,000 clones, of which about four fifths are seen a single time; around 7.2% belongs to the top ten. The sample consisted of peripheral blood. The receptors come from a woman older than 75 with COVID-19, enrolled during active disease.

This clone showed up just a few times. The chain couples TRBV2 to TRBJ1-5; 11 bases map to TRBD1. This CDR3 spans 14 amino acids. V lost 4 bases to trimming and J lost 4 bases; unmatched junction nucleotides: 0. Germline lookup yields CDR1 SNHLY and CDR2 FYNNEI. This CDR3 reads CASSGDRGNQPQHF. CDR3 coding DNA: TGTGCCAGCAGTGGGGACAGGGGGAATCAGCCCCAGCATTTT.

This clone showed up just once. This rearrangement joins TRBV13 to TRBJ1-2; 9 nucleotides agree with TRBD1. The CDR3 is 14 amino acids. Trimming removed 6 bases from V and 7 bases from J; junction bases left unmatched: 9. Per germline, CDR1 PRHDT and CDR2 FYEKMQ (reference sequence). The CDR3 loop reads CASRLRQGESGYTF. The CDR3 DNA follows: TGTGCCAGCAGGTTAAGACAGGGGGAAAGTGGCTACACCTTC. Drawing the rest from reference TRBV13 and TRBJ1-2, the complete variable domain is AAGVIQSPRHLIKEKRETATLKCYPIPRHDTVYWYQQGPGQDPQFLISFYEKMQSDKGSIPDRFSAQQFSDYHSELNMSSLELGDSALYFCASRLRQGESGYTFGSGTRLTVV.

This clone was seen just once. The V call is TRBV2, the J call TRBJ2-1; TRBD2 matches at 10 bases. Germline loops: CDR1 SNHLY, CDR2 FYNNEI. The CDR3 is 15 residues long. Losses at the gene ends were 6 bases for V and 5 bases for J; bases not matched to a gene: 7. CDR3 region: CASRSGTSANNEQFF. CDR3 bases: TGTGCCAGCAGATCCGGGACTAGCGCGAACAATGAGCAGTTCTTC.

The chain is built from TRBV5-1 and TRBJ2-5, with TRBD2 matching over 9 bases. This CDR3 is built from 16 residues. V shed 4 bases and J 3 bases; nucleotides not matched to a gene: 10. Per the germline V gene, CDR1 is SGHRS and CDR2 is YFSETQ. For the CDR3, the DNA is TGCGCCAGCAGCCCCTTGTCTAGCGGGGCCAAAGAGACCCAGTACTTC. This gives the protein CASSPLSSGAKETQYF.

J is TRBJ2-7 and V is TRBV3-1 (or the pseudogene TRBV3-2); 7 nucleotides agree with TRBD1. The CDR3 is 11 amino acids. Germline-derived CDR1 and CDR2 are LGHDT and YNNKEL (reference sequence). V lost 4 bases, J lost 10 bases, and 4 bases stayed unmatched. The CDR3 spells CASSLTGEQYF. CDR3 sequence (DNA): TGTGCCAGCAGCCTAACAGGGGAACAGTACTTC.

This clone has more than one count but fewer than ten. This chain connects TRBV19 to TRBJ1-5; D might be TRBD1 (6 bases). The CDR3 totals 15 residues. Germline values: CDR1 LNHDA, CDR2 SQIVND (reference sequence). The V end was cut by 6 bases, the J end by 4 bases, with 16 bases between. As DNA, the CDR3 is TGTGCCAGTAGGCCACAGGGAGAGGGGAATCAGCCCCAGCATTTT. Protein sequence: CASRPQGEGNQPQHF.

This chain links TRBV5-6 with TRBJ1-2; TRBD1 matches at 7 bases. V lost 2 bases, J lost 2 bases, and 3 bases stayed unmatched. Per germline, CDR1 SGHDT and CDR2 YYEEEE. This CDR3 has 14 residues. The DNA of the CDR3 is TGTGCCAGCAGCTTACGACAGGGCAACTATGGCTACACCTTC. It yields the protein CASSLRQGNYGYTF. The complete variable domain, with remaining parts taken from reference TRBV5-6 and TRBJ1-2, reads DAGVTQSPTHLIKTRGQQVTLRCSPKSGHDTVSWYQQALGQGPQFIFQYYEEEERQRGNFPDRFSGHQFPNYSSELNVNALLLGDSALYLCASSLRQGNYGYTFGSGTRLTVV.

The rearrangement joins TRBV28 to TRBJ1-2; D is undetermined. Germline V CDR1 and CDR2: MDHEN, SYDVKM. The CDR3 extends over 13 amino acids. Trimming cost V 8 bases and J 0 bases, with 10 bases left between them. The CDR3 region is CASWSRANYGYTF. The CDR3 DNA reads as TGTGCCAGCTGGTCGCGAGCTAACTATGGCTACACCTTC.

The V gene is TRBV19, the J gene TRBJ1-1, with TRBD1 as a possible D gene (5 bases). V was cut by 7 bases and J by 6 bases, with 21 bases left in between. The CDR3 length is 15 residues. CDR1 is LNHDA, CDR2 SQIVND, per germline (reference sequence). DNA for the CDR3: TGTGCCAGTACGGATGGGGCCGCGGGGGTTTCTGAAGCTTTCTTT. Translation: CASTDGAAGVSEAFF.

The chain is built from TRBV15 and TRBJ2-5, with 12 bases fitting TRBD2. V was clipped by 5 bases and J by 2 bases; unmatched bases: 3. The CDR3 spans 15 residues. CDR1 is LNHNV and CDR2 is YYDKDF in the germline V gene (reference sequence). CDR3 amino acids: CATSSLAGGQETQYF. As DNA, the CDR3 is TGTGCCACCAGCTCGCTAGCGGGGGGGCAAGAGACCCAGTACTTC.

The chain links TRBV10-3 to TRBJ2-1, with D perhaps matching TRBD1 (6 bases). This CDR3 has 18 amino acids. Per germline, CDR1 ENHRY and CDR2 SYGVKD. V dropped 6 bases and J dropped 5 bases, with 26 bases sitting between them. The CDR3 is CAISHRTVWESRDNEQFF. In DNA form, the CDR3 reads TGTGCCATCAGCCACAGGACAGTTTGGGAAAGCCGTGACAATGAGCAGTTCTTC.

The gene calls are TRBV7-9 and TRBJ1-2; 7 bases are a match to TRBD1. The CDR3 loop spans 15 amino acids. CDR1 and CDR2 (germline): SEHNR, FQNEAQ (reference sequence). Losses at the gene ends were 4 bases for V and 8 bases for J; bases not matched to a gene: 13. The CDR3 reads CASSSADRAPTGYTF. The CDR3 DNA is TGTGCCAGCAGCTCGGCCGACAGGGCACCTACCGGCTACACCTTC. The variable domain in full, completed from reference TRBV7-9 and TRBJ1-2, reads DTGVSQNPRHKITKRGQNVTFRCDPISEHNRLYWYRQTLGQGPEFLTYFQNEAQLEKSRLLSDRFSAERPKGSFSTLEIQRTEQGDSAMYLCASSSADRAPTGYTFGSGTRLTVV.

The chain has TRBV19 and TRBJ1-5; D is uncertain. Germline V gene lookup returns CDR1 LNHDA and CDR2 SQIVND (reference sequence). V was clipped by 5 bases and J by 3 bases, with 8 bases between them. CDR3 length: 13 amino acids. The CDR3 loop is CASSPEVNQPQHF. The DNA of the CDR3 is TGTGCCAGTAGTCCCGAGGTCAATCAGCCCCAGCATTTT.

This chain links TRBV7-9 with TRBJ2-5, with D possibly TRBD1 on 6 matching bases. CDR1 is SEHNR and CDR2 is FQNEAQ in the germline V gene (reference sequence). There are 14 residues in the CDR3. Trimming removed 5 bases at V and 5 bases at J, with 15 bases between. CDR3 DNA sequence: TGTGCCAGCAGCCTAAGACAGGCCCAGGAGACCCAGTACTTC. Protein: CASSLRQAQETQYF.

CDR3 DNA sequence: TGCAGCGTTGAAGGGGCTTTGGGCACTGAAGCTTTCTTT. This sequence encodes CSVEGALGTEAFF. The rearrangement joins TRBV29-1 to TRBJ1-1; D gene ambiguous. The V gene lost 1 base and the J gene lost 4 bases, with 10 bases spanning the gap. Germline lookup yields CDR1 SQVTM and CDR2 ANQGSEA. The CDR3 extends over 13 amino acids.

Here the CDR3 DNA reads TGTGCCAGCAGTGAGTTAGCCGGATATCTTAACAATGAGCAGTTCTTC. Protein product: CASSELAGYLNNEQFF. The rearrangement links TRBV6-1 to TRBJ2-1; no clear D gene. CDR3 length: 16 amino acids. V shed 3 bases and J shed 5 bases, with 17 bases lying between them. Germline V lookup: CDR1 MNHNS, CDR2 SASEGT.

The V and J genes are TRBV6-1 and TRBJ1-1; 10 bases map to TRBD1. Germline V lookup: CDR1 MNHNS, CDR2 SASEGT. This CDR3 region has 16 residues. V shed 0 bases, J shed 13 bases, and the junction held 14 bases outside the gene matches. In DNA form, the CDR3 reads TGTGCCAGCAGTGAAGCCGGATCCGGGACAGGGGTTGTTAATTTCTTT. This encodes CASSEAGSGTGVVNFF.

The J gene is TRBJ2-7, the V gene TRBV7-9; possibly TRBD1 for D (6 bases). Germline-derived CDR1 and CDR2 are SEHNR and FQNEAQ (reference sequence). With 6 bases removed from V and 2 bases from J, the gap between germline ends came to 14 bases. The CDR3 sequence is 14 residues long. The CDR3 DNA sequence: TGTGCCAGCAGACGAACGGACAGCGCCTACGAGCAGTACTTC. It encodes CASRRTDSAYEQYF.

This sequence joins TRBV15 and TRBJ2-1; 7 bases agree with TRBD1. Trimming removed 7 bases from V and 0 bases from J; junction bases left unmatched: 6. Germline CDR1 and CDR2: LNHNV and YYDKDF (reference sequence). The CDR3 covers 15 residues. As DNA, the CDR3 is TGTGCCACCAAGATACGGGACAGCTCCTACAATGAGCAGTTCTTC. Protein product: CATKIRDSSYNEQFF.

The chain joins TRBV5-6 to TRBJ2-7; TRBD2 is a possible D gene (6 bases). The CDR3 has 14 residues. V lost 0 bases and J lost 1, with 8 bases in between. Germline CDR1 and CDR2: SGHDT and YYEEEE. The CDR3 loop is CASSLGGGSYEQYF. CDR3 in DNA: TGTGCCAGCAGCTTGGGTGGGGGGTCCTACGAGCAGTACTTC.

This clone was seen a single time. V is TRBV28 and J is TRBJ2-3, with a possible D match to TRBD2 (5 bases). With 6 bases removed from V and 4 bases from J, the gap between germline ends came to 17 bases. CDR1 and CDR2 from the germline V gene are MDHEN and SYDVKM. This CDR3 is built from 15 residues. The CDR3, as DNA: TGTGCCAGCAGCCGACCCGGGGTTAGAGCAGATACGCAGTATTTT. It is translated as CASSRPGVRADTQYF.

The chain has TRBV2 and TRBJ1-1; 9 bases are shared with TRBD1. Looked up from germline, CDR1 is SNHLY and CDR2 is FYNNEI. Trimming at V came to 6 bases and at J to 10 bases, leaving 3 bases not matched to a gene. This CDR3 is built from 11 residues. The CDR3 nucleotides read TGTGCCAGCAGCGCACAGGGGGCAGCTTTCTTT. This encodes CASSAQGAAFF.

This clone occurred a few times. The genes are TRBV12-1 and TRBJ1-6; TRBD1 reflects the table's D call only, with no check against the DNA. TRBV12-1 is labeled a pseudogene. This CDR3 spans 16 amino acids. This CDR3 is CASSPITGGNNSPLHF. CDR3 bases: TGTGCCAGCAGCCCAATTACAGGGGGCAATAATTCACCCCTCCACTTT.

CDR3 DNA: TGTGCCAGCTCACGGACTAGCGCGGGTGAGCAGTTCTTC. Its translation is CASSRTSAGEQFF. The chain recombines TRBV18 with TRBJ2-1; TRBD2 aligns across 9 bases. The germline gives CDR1 KGHSH, CDR2 LQKENI. CDR3 size: 13 residues. Unmatched junction bases numbered 4, after V lost 4 bases and J lost 9 bases.

V is TRBV6-5 and J is TRBJ1-3; a possible D gene is TRBD1 (5 bases). The CDR3 loop spans 14 amino acids. Trimming removed 8 bases at V and 7 bases at J, with 18 bases between. Germline-derived CDR1 and CDR2 are MNHEY and SVGAGI. In DNA form, the CDR3 reads TGTGCCAGCGCCACCGACAGACTTATCAACACCATATATTTT. This gives the protein CASATDRLINTIYF.

This sequence joins TRBV7-3 and TRBJ1-6; a possible D gene is TRBD1 (6 bases). Germline V lookup: CDR1 SGHTA, CDR2 FQGTGA. Between the trimmed V and J ends, which lost 6 bases and 9 bases, there was a span of 18 bases. This CDR3 spans 15 amino acids. The CDR3 DNA follows: TGTGCCAGCAGTCCAGGGGCCAGTCCACTTTCACCCCTCCACTTT. Translated, it gives CASSPGASPLSPLHF. The full variable domain, in which reference TRBV7-3 and TRBJ1-6 provide the parts outside the CDR3, is GAGVSQTPSNKVTEKGKYVELRCDPISGHTALYWYRQSLGQGPEFLIYFQGTGAADDSGLPNDRFFAVRPEGSVSTLKIQRTERGDSAVYLCASSPGASPLSPLHFGNGTRLTVT.

In its sample, this clone was seen a few times. The CDR3, as DNA: TGTGCCAGCAGTTTAGCGGGGGGCCTCCATCAGCCCCAGCATTTT. Protein product: CASSLAGGLHQPQHF. The chain joins TRBV28 to TRBJ1-5; tentative D call: TRBD1 (6 bases). CDR3 length: 15 residues. Per germline, CDR1 MDHEN and CDR2 SYDVKM. The V and J ends lost 2 bases and 5 bases respectively, with 13 bases between them.

The V and J genes are TRBV6-1 and TRBJ2-5; possibly TRBD1 for D (7 bases). The V and J ends lost 3 bases and 5 bases respectively, with 10 bases between them. Germline loops: CDR1 MNHNS, CDR2 SASEGT. This CDR3 has 13 residues. The CDR3 region has the DNA TGTGCCAGCAGTGAGACAGGGAGGGAGACCCAGTACTTC. Amino acids: CASSETGRETQYF.

The chain recombines TRBV19 with TRBJ1-1; D gene unclear. Trimming shortened V by 3 bases and J by 3 bases, and 8 bases separated the two germline ends. This CDR3 is 13 amino acids long. From germline, CDR1 is LNHDA and CDR2 SQIVND (reference sequence). The DNA for the CDR3 is TGTGCCAGTAGTATGTACCGAGACACTGAAGCTTTCTTT. Its translation: CASSMYRDTEAFF.

The chain recombines TRBV11-2 with TRBJ2-1, with TRBD1 as a possible D gene (6 bases). The germline V gene has CDR1 SGHAT and CDR2 FQNNGV. The CDR3 contains 14 residues. Trimming removed 5 bases at V and 6 bases at J, with 14 bases between. CDR3 sequence: CASSTNQGGNEQFF. In nucleotides, the CDR3 is TGTGCCAGCAGCACCAATCAAGGGGGCAATGAGCAGTTCTTC.